This TCR beta chain stems from a study of blood T cell repertoires in COVID-19. Study context: COVID-19 samples from acute and convalescent phases originated in the United States, Italy and Spain. PBMCs, B-cell-depleted T cells, or T cells provided the cDNA or gDNA that made up the material.

The CDR3 loop spans 14 amino acids. V lost 4 bases and J lost 6, with 15 bases in between. In germline, CDR1 is SNHLY, CDR2 FYNNEI. Original processing methods: By means of reference gene primer amplification, nucleated cell counts were estimated. Some clones are missing from TCRdb's copy, which holds only in-frame ones; the method was immunoSEQ multiplex PCR. The V and J calls and clone size were taken over from that table, and D and trimming were inferred from the DNA. This sample yields just under 45,000 clones, of which over 80% are seen a single time; 1% to 1.5% belongs to the top ten. The chain is built from TRBV2 and TRBJ1-1; D gene ambiguous. Specimen: peripheral blood. The sequence was collected from a woman between 40 and 50 years old with acute or convalescent COVID-19. The chain's CDR3 is CASSVKSREAEAFF. Here the CDR3 DNA reads TGTGCCAGCAGTGTTAAGTCCCGAGAAGCTGAAGCTTTCTTT.